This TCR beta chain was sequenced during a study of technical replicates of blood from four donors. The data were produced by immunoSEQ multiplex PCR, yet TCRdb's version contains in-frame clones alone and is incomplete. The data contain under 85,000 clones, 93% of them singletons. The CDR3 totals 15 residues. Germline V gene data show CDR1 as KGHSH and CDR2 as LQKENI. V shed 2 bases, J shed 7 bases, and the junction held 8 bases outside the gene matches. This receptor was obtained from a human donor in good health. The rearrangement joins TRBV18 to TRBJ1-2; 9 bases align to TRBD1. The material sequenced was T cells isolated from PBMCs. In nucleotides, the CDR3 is TGTGCCAGCTCACCAGATACACAGGGGGCATTTGGCTACACCTTC. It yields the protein CASSPDTQGAFGYTF.